This T cell receptor beta chain stems from a study of T cells in Graves' hyperthyroidism and ophthalmopathy. Among ophthalmopathy patients, the Clinical Activity Score reached at least 3, the NOSPECS grade reached at least 4, and duration remained under 3 months. This clonotype was picked up a small number of times. Researchers took RNA transcripts and amplified the TCR beta CDR3 regions from them. HTBI primers were used for first-round RT-PCR of the TCR CDR3. TCRdb re-derived calls from the multiplex PCR reads in MiXCR, one entry per CDR3 protein. The sample lists roughly 530,000 distinct CDR3 sequences, 15% to 20% occurring once. Sequenced material: blood. This clonotype was sampled from a woman aged 18-29 years with Graves' ophthalmopathy.

The CDR3 is CSVELLGRNTEAFF. The CDR3 DNA is TGCAGCGTTGAGCTCCTGGGAAGGAACACTGAAGCTTTCTTT. V is TRBV29-1 and J is TRBJ1-1, with D hard to call. The V gene lost 3 bases and the J gene lost 1 base, with 12 bases spanning the gap. The CDR3 is 14 amino acids. Per germline, CDR1 SQVTM and CDR2 ANQGSEA. The full variable domain, in which reference TRBV29-1 and TRBJ1-1 provide the parts outside the CDR3, is SAVISQKPSRDICQRGTSLTIQCQVDSQVTMMFWYRQQPGQSLTLIATANQGSEATYESGFVIDKFPISRPNLTFSTLTVSNMSPEDSSIYLCSVELLGRNTEAFFGQGTRLTVV.